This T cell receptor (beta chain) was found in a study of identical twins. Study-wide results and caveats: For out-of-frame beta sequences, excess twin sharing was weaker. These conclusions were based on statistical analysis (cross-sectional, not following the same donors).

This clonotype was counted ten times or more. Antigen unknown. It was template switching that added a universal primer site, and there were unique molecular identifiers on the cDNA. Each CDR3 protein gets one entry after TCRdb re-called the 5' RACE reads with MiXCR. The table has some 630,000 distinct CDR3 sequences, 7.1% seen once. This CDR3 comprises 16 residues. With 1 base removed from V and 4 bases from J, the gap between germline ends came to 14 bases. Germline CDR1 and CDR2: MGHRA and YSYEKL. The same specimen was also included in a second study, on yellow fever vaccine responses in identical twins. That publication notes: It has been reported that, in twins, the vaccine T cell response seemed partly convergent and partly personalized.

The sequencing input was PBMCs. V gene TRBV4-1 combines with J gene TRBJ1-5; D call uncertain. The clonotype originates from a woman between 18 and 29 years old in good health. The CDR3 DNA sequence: TGCGCCAGCAGCCAAGGAACCGGGCCACTAAATCAGCCCCAGCATTTT. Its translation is CASSQGTGPLNQPQHF.